This TCR beta chain was found in a study of T cells in Graves' hyperthyroidism and ophthalmopathy. Study outcomes and limitations: Ophthalmopathy could be told apart from stable hyperthyroidism with a 13 V-J model.

The study enrolled patients aged 18 to 65 with newly diagnosed hyperthyroidism of under 2 months' duration. Diagnosis relied on clinical symptoms, serum thyroxine and TRAb, thyroid ultrasound and orbital computed tomography. RNA transcripts provided the source from which TCR beta CDR3 regions were amplified. Primed by the HTBI set, a first-round RT-PCR was run on the TCR CDR3. TCRdb called the multiplex PCR reads again in MiXCR, with one record for every CDR3 protein. The repertoire has about 590,000 distinct CDR3 sequences, more than 15% of them found once; the top ten carry approximately 7%. This clonotype was counted a single time. No antigen is known for it. The CDR3 is 16 amino acids. Trimming took off 1 base at V and 8 bases at J, with 18 bases between the two ends. From germline, CDR1 is SGHDT and CDR2 YYEEEE.

V and J are TRBV5-6 and TRBJ1-4, with D possibly matching TRBD1 (6 bases). Material: blood. The clonotype originates from a woman in her twenties or thirties with Graves' hyperthyroidism. CDR3 amino acids: CASSLIVEGVQEKLFF. Here the CDR3 DNA reads TGTGCCAGCAGCTTGATCGTGGAGGGGGTTCAGGAAAAACTGTTTTTT.